Shown below are 27 T cell receptor beta chains from a single sample sequenced in a study of T cell responses to AZD1222 COVID-19 vaccine. Method: immunoSEQ multiplex PCR; TCRdb's copy keeps in-frame clones and lacks some. The table shows some 180,000 clones, with about 86% occurring only once. Sequencing was performed on peripheral blood, taken on day 0 of AZD1222 vaccination. These receptors originate from an adult in good health.

The chain joins TRBV7-2 to TRBJ1-6; maybe TRBD1 (5 bases). Germline loops: CDR1 SGHTA, CDR2 FQGNSA. The CDR3 sequence is 14 residues long. V dropped 2 bases and J dropped 7 bases, with 9 bases sitting between them. CDR3 loop: CASSLFQGNSPLHF. The DNA of the CDR3 is TGTGCCAGCAGCTTATTTCAGGGCAATTCACCCCTCCACTTT. Supplemented by reference TRBV7-2 and TRBJ1-6, the full variable domain reads GAGVSQSPSNKVTEKGKDVELRCDPISGHTALYWYRQSLGQGLEFLIYFQGNSAPDKSGLPSDRFSAERTGGSVSTLTIQRTQQEDSAVYLCASSLFQGNSPLHFGNGTRLTVT.

The V call is TRBV12-5, the J call TRBJ2-4; D is possibly TRBD2 (6 bases). CDR1 is LGHNT and CDR2 is FRNRAP in the germline V gene. V lost 0 bases and J 0 bases, leaving 15 bases between the germline ends. The CDR3 is 18 amino acids. CDR3 loop: CASGLVQSGSKAKNIQYF. Here the CDR3 DNA reads TGTGCTAGTGGTTTGGTACAGAGCGGGTCCAAAGCCAAAAACATTCAGTACTTC.

This clone was seen more than once but under ten times. The rearrangement uses TRBV3-1 (or the pseudogene TRBV3-2) and TRBJ1-6; no clear D gene. V lost 7 bases and J 7 bases, leaving 17 bases between the germline ends. In germline, CDR1 is LGHDT, CDR2 YNNKEL (reference sequence). There are 15 residues in the CDR3. In DNA, the CDR3 is TGTGCCAGCACCCGAGGAGTCCCAACGAATTCACCCCTCCACTTT. This encodes CASTRGVPTNSPLHF.

This clone is a singleton in its sample. The chain recombines TRBV19 with TRBJ1-1, with a weak D call TRBD1 (5 bases). V was cut by 1 base and J by 4 bases, with 10 bases left in between. There are 14 residues in the CDR3. CDR1 and CDR2 from the germline V gene are LNHDA and SQIVND (reference sequence). CDR3 sequence (DNA): TGTGCCAGTAGTATAGCGGGGGGGGGCACTGAAGCTTTCTTT. Translated, it gives CASSIAGGGTEAFF.

The chain employs TRBV5-4 and TRBJ2-3, with a tentative D call TRBD1 (6 bases). Trimming took 4 bases from V and 0 from J, leaving 12 bases between them. Germline assignment: CDR1 SGHNT and CDR2 YYREEE (reference sequence). The CDR3 has 15 amino acids. The CDR3 DNA is TGTGCCAGCAGCCGAGGGACACCTAGCACAGATACGCAGTATTTT. Encoded protein: CASSRGTPSTDTQYF.

This chain uses TRBV27 with TRBJ2-2; 7 nucleotides agree with TRBD1. The CDR3 consists of 16 residues. Germline V gene sequence: CDR1 MNHEY, CDR2 SMNVEV (reference sequence). Losses at the gene ends were 2 bases for V and 6 bases for J; bases not matched to a gene: 9. The CDR3 DNA reads TGTGCCAGCAGTTTAGGGGCGGCAGGGGGATCCGGGGAGCTGTTTTTT. Amino acids: CASSLGAAGGSGELFF.

This chain connects TRBV7-3 to TRBJ2-3; 7 positions match TRBD2. The CDR3 runs 18 residues. Germline CDR1 reads SGHTA; CDR2 reads FQGTGA. V was clipped by 0 bases and J by 3 bases; unmatched bases: 12. The CDR3 is CASSLTSAGLGETDTQYF. The DNA of the CDR3 is TGTGCCAGCAGCTTAACGTCAGCGGGACTGGGGGAGACAGATACGCAGTATTTT. Combining the CDR3 with reference TRBV7-3 and TRBJ2-3 gives the whole variable domain GAGVSQTPSNKVTEKGKYVELRCDPISGHTALYWYRQSLGQGPEFLIYFQGTGAADDSGLPNDRFFAVRPEGSVSTLKIQRTERGDSAVYLCASSLTSAGLGETDTQYFGPGTRLTVL.

V is TRBV3-1 (or the pseudogene TRBV3-2) and J is TRBJ2-7; D may match TRBD1 or TRBD2 (5 bases each). The length of the CDR3 is 14 residues. Germline V gene lookup returns CDR1 LGHDT and CDR2 YNNKEL (reference sequence). V lost 3 bases to trimming and J lost 2 bases, with 11 bases between them. The CDR3 DNA follows: TGTGCCAGCAGCCATCGGGACCGAACCTACGAGCAGTACTTC. It codes for CASSHRDRTYEQYF.

CDR3: CASTGGAKNIQYF. As DNA, the CDR3 is TGTGCCAGCACTGGCGGGGCCAAAAACATTCAGTACTTC. V usage is TRBV27 and J usage is TRBJ2-4; weak D call: TRBD2 (5 bases). The CDR3 sequence is 13 residues long. Germline V gives CDR1 MNHEY, CDR2 SMNVEV (reference sequence). The V end lost 7 bases, the J end lost 1 base, and 8 bases lay between the germline ends.

J is TRBJ2-6 and V is TRBV4-2; TRBD1 is a possible D gene (5 bases). The germline V gene encodes CDR1 LGHNA and CDR2 YNFKEQ. The CDR3 contains 16 residues. The V end lost 0 bases, the J end lost 1 base, and 7 bases lay between the germline ends. CDR3 coding DNA: TGTGCCAGCAGCCAAGAATGGACATCTGGGGCCAACGTCCTGACTTTC. Translation gives CASSQEWTSGANVLTF.

J is TRBJ1-6 and V is TRBV5-4, with 9 bases that match TRBD1. Trimming at V came to 4 bases and at J to 7 bases, leaving 12 bases not matched to a gene. The CDR3 totals 17 residues. Germline V gene sequence: CDR1 SGHNT, CDR2 YYREEE (reference sequence). CDR3 nucleotides: TGTGCCAGCAGCCCGGGACAGGGCGCGCAACAGAATTCACCCCTCCACTTT. The encoded protein is CASSPGQGAQQNSPLHF. Full variable domain (rest looked up from reference TRBV5-4 and TRBJ1-6): ETGVTQSPTHLIKTRGQQVTLRCSSQSGHNTVSWYQQALGQGPQFIFQYYREEENGRGNFPPRFSGLQFPNYSSELNVNALELDDSALYLCASSPGQGAQQNSPLHFGNGTRLTVT.

J is TRBJ2-2 and V is TRBV30; no firm D call. CDR1 and CDR2 (germline): GTSNPN, SVGIG (reference sequence). The CDR3 runs to 13 residues. V was cut by 2 bases and J by 1 base, with 5 bases left in between. CDR3 residues: CAWSPVNTGELFF. The CDR3 DNA reads as TGTGCCTGGAGTCCTGTGAACACCGGGGAGCTGTTTTTT.

This clone was counted only a few times. This CDR3 is also generated by other DNA sequences in the sample. The rearrangement joins TRBV25-1 to TRBJ1-1; D call uncertain. V lost 3 bases, J lost 3 bases, and 8 bases lay in between. CDR3 length: 13 amino acids. The germline V gene has CDR1 MGHDK and CDR2 SYGVNS. The CDR3 loop reads CASSDRGYTEAFF. The CDR3 nucleotides read TGTGCCAGCAGTGATCGGGGATACACTGAAGCTTTCTTT. Complete variable domain (other parts from reference TRBV25-1 and TRBJ1-1): EADIYQTPRYLVIGTGKKITLECSQTMGHDKMYWYQQDPGMELHLIHYSYGVNSTEKGDLSSESTVSRIRTEHFPLTLESARPSHTSQYLCASSDRGYTEAFFGQGTRLTVV.

The chain combines TRBV12-5 with TRBJ1-1; perhaps TRBD1 as D (6 bases). V was shortened by 0 bases and J by 3 bases, with 11 bases between the two germline ends. The CDR3 length is 15 residues. The germline gives CDR1 LGHNT, CDR2 FRNRAP. The CDR3 sequence is CASGLVTGADTEAFF. The CDR3 coding sequence is TGTGCTAGTGGTTTGGTCACGGGGGCCGACACTGAAGCTTTCTTT.

V gene TRBV27 combines with J gene TRBJ1-6; TRBD1 matches 7 bases. Losses at the gene ends were 5 bases for V and 10 bases for J; bases not matched to a gene: 11. Germline assignment: CDR1 MNHEY and CDR2 SMNVEV (reference sequence). CDR3 length: 15 amino acids. CDR3 coding DNA: TGTGCCAGCAGTCTCTATGACAGGGTTCGCTCACCCCTCCACTTT. This gives the protein CASSLYDRVRSPLHF.

Here the CDR3 DNA reads TGTGCCAGTAGTATACAGGGACCGACCTGGCATGGCTACACCTTC. Translated, it gives CASSIQGPTWHGYTF. The V call is TRBV19, the J call TRBJ1-2; a possible D gene is TRBD1 (5 bases). V was shortened by 2 bases and J by 6 bases, with 16 bases between the two germline ends. The CDR3 loop spans 15 amino acids. The germline CDR1 and CDR2 sequences are LNHDA and SQIVND (reference sequence).

The chain joins TRBV7-8 to TRBJ2-7, with a weak D call TRBD1 (5 bases). The V and J ends lost 2 bases and 2 bases respectively, with 13 bases between them. This CDR3 has 15 residues. Germline-derived CDR1 and CDR2 are SGHVS and FQNEAQ. The DNA of the CDR3 is TGTGCCAGCAGCTTATTCAGTGGGGCGGCCTACGAGCAGTACTTC. Translation gives CASSLFSGAAYEQYF.

The chain recombines TRBV7-2 with TRBJ1-6; the D is unclear. Per the germline V gene, CDR1 is SGHTA and CDR2 is FQGNSA. V lost 2 bases and J lost 3, with 11 bases in between. The CDR3 spans 16 residues. CDR3 region: CASSLNPANYNSPLHF. The CDR3 coding sequence is TGTGCCAGCAGCTTAAATCCAGCAAACTATAATTCACCCCTCCACTTT. The whole variable domain, remainder taken from reference TRBV7-2 and TRBJ1-6, is GAGVSQSPSNKVTEKGKDVELRCDPISGHTALYWYRQSLGQGLEFLIYFQGNSAPDKSGLPSDRFSAERTGGSVSTLTIQRTQQEDSAVYLCASSLNPANYNSPLHFGNGTRLTVT.

In nucleotides, the CDR3 is TGTGCCAGCAGTGAGACAGGGCGGGCTGAAGCTTTCTTT. This gives the protein CASSETGRAEAFF. The chain joins TRBV6-1 to TRBJ1-1, with 7 bases that match TRBD1. The CDR3 has 13 residues. Germline assignment: CDR1 MNHNS and CDR2 SASEGT. V trimming: 3 bases; J trimming: 6 bases; junction bases outside the gene matches: 4.

J is TRBJ1-1 and V is TRBV10-3, with a tentative D call TRBD1 (5 bases). The V end lost 2 bases, the J end lost 1 base, and 8 bases lay between the germline ends. The CDR3 length is 14 residues. Looked up from germline, CDR1 is ENHRY and CDR2 is SYGVKD. This CDR3 reads CAISEGQGNTEAFF. For the CDR3, the DNA is TGTGCCATCAGTGAGGGACAAGGGAACACTGAAGCTTTCTTT.

The chain joins TRBV19 to TRBJ1-4, with a possible D match to TRBD1 (5 bases). Trimming left V 5 bases short and J 7 bases short, with 5 bases between. Germline V gene data show CDR1 as LNHDA and CDR2 as SQIVND (reference sequence). The CDR3 loop spans 11 amino acids. CDR3 DNA: TGTGCCAGTAGTCAGGGTGAAAAACTGTTTTTT. Protein: CASSQGEKLFF.

Worth noting for this clone: The sample contains more than one DNA sequence encoding this CDR3. The chain joins TRBV18 to TRBJ1-2; 7 nucleotides agree with TRBD1. This CDR3 comprises 15 residues. J gave up 0 bases and V 2 bases, and 3 bases lay outside the gene matches. Per the germline V gene, CDR1 is KGHSH and CDR2 is LQKENI. The CDR3 region is CASSPRQGSNYGYTF. CDR3 coding DNA: TGTGCCAGCTCACCAAGACAGGGATCTAACTATGGCTACACCTTC.

The chain uses TRBV28 and TRBJ2-1; 8 bases line up with TRBD2. Unmatched junction bases numbered 9, after V lost 10 bases and J lost 4 bases. Germline V CDR1 and CDR2: MDHEN, SYDVKM. The CDR3 extends over 14 amino acids. The CDR3 nucleotides read TGTGCCACCAGAGTACTAGCGGAATACAATGAGCAGTTCTTC. This translates into CATRVLAEYNEQFF.

The V gene is TRBV12-5, the J gene TRBJ1-4, with D possibly being TRBD1 (6 bases). Trimming cost V 4 bases and J 5 bases, with 14 bases left between them. The CDR3 has 15 residues. The germline V gene encodes CDR1 LGHNT and CDR2 FRNRAP. CDR3 sequence: CASGSDSYKNEKLFF. In DNA, the CDR3 is TGTGCTAGTGGTTCGGACAGTTACAAAAATGAAAAACTGTTTTTT.

The rearrangement joins TRBV28 to TRBJ2-2; TRBD2 matches 7 bases. This CDR3 region has 15 residues. Per the germline V gene, CDR1 is MDHEN and CDR2 is SYDVKM. Trimming took 5 bases from V and 4 from J; bases not matched to a gene: 7. CDR3 loop: CASSPIAGPTGELFF. Here the CDR3 DNA reads TGTGCCAGCAGTCCCATAGCGGGCCCCACCGGGGAGCTGTTTTTT.

The chain recombines TRBV7-9 with TRBJ2-3, with TRBD1 as a possible D gene (6 bases). There are 14 residues in the CDR3. V was shortened by 5 bases and J by 3 bases, with 12 bases between the two germline ends. Germline values: CDR1 SEHNR, CDR2 FQNEAQ (reference sequence). The CDR3 nucleotides are TGTGCCAGCAGCCCGCGACAGGCAACAGATACGCAGTATTTT. Protein sequence: CASSPRQATDTQYF.

The chain combines TRBV7-8 with TRBJ1-6; 8 bases are a match to TRBD1. The CDR3 is 16 amino acids. V lost 5 bases, J lost 9 bases, and 12 bases stayed unmatched. CDR1 SGHVS and CDR2 FQNEAQ come from the germline V gene. The CDR3 region is CASSPRGGQDISPLHF. Here the CDR3 DNA reads TGTGCCAGCAGCCCTAGGGGGGGACAGGATATTTCACCCCTCCACTTT.